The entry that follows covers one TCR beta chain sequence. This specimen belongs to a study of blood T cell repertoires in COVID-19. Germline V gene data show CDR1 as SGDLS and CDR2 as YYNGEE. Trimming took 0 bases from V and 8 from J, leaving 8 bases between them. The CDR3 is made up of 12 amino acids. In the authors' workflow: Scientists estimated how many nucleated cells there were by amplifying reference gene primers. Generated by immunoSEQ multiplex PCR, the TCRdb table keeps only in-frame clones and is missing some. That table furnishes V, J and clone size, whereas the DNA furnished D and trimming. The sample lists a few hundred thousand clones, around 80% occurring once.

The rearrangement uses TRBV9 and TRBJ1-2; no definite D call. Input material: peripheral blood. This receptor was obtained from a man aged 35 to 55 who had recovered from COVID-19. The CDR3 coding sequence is TGTGCCAGCAGCGTAGCCTCCGGGGGCTACACCTTC. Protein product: CASSVASGGYTF.